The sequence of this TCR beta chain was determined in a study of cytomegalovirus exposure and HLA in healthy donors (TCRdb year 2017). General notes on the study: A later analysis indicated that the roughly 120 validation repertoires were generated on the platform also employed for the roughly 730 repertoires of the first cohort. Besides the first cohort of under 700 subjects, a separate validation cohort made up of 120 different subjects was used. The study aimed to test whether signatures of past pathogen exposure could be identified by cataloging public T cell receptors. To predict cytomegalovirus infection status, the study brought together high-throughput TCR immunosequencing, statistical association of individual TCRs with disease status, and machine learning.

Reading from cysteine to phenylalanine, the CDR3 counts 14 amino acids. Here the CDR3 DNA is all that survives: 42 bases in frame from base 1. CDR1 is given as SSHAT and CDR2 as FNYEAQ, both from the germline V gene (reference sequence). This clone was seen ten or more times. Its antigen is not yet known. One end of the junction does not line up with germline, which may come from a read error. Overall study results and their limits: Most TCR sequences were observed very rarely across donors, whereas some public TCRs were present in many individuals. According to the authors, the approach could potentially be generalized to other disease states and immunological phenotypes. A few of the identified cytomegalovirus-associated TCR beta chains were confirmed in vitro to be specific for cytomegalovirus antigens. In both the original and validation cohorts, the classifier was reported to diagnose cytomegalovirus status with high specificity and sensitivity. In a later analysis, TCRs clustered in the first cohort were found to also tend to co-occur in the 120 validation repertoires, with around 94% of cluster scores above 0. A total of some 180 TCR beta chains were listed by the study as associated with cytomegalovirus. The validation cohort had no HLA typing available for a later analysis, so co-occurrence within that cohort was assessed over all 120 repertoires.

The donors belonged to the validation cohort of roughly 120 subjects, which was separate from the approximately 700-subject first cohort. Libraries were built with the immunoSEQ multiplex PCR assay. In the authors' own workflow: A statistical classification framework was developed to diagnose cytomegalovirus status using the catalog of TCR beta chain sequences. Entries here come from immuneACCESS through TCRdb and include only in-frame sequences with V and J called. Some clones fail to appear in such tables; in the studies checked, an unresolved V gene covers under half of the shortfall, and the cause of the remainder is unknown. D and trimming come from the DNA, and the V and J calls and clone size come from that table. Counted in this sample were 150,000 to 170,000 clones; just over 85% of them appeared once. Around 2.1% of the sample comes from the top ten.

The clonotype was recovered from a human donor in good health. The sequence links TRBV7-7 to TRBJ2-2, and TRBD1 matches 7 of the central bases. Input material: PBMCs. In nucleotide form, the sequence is TGTGCTAGCAGCAAACGACAGGGTCCCGGGGAGCTGTTTTTT. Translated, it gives CASSKRQGPGELFF.